The 9 T cell receptor beta chains presented below share a single source sample, sequenced in a study of somatic mutations in cytotoxic T cells in rheumatoid arthritis. Generated by immunoSEQ multiplex PCR, the TCRdb table keeps only in-frame clones and is missing some. This repertoire shows 18,000 or so clones, around 70% found once; its top ten account for roughly a fifth. Sequencing input: CD8+ T cells sorted from blood. The receptors shown here come from a woman aged 55-69 years in good health.

The chain combines TRBV10-3 with TRBJ1-5, with D perhaps matching TRBD1 (6 bases). Germline V CDR1 and CDR2: ENHRY, SYGVKD. The CDR3 extends over 15 amino acids. V lost 3 bases and J lost 3, with 12 bases in between. CDR3 residues: CAISETGNDNQPQHF. The DNA of the CDR3 is TGTGCCATCAGTGAAACAGGGAACGACAATCAGCCCCAGCATTTT.

This clone has a handful of counts. CDR3 residues: CASTNTAGGNEQYF. The CDR3 DNA reads as TGTGCCAGCACGAATACGGCGGGGGGCAACGAGCAGTACTTC. The chain joins TRBV27 to TRBJ2-7, with 8 positions matching TRBD2. Looked up from germline, CDR1 is MNHEY and CDR2 is SMNVEV (reference sequence). The CDR3 spans 14 residues. V lost 7 bases, J lost 5 bases, and 10 bases stayed unmatched.

The chain couples TRBV6-5 to TRBJ1-1, with a tentative D call TRBD1 (5 bases). Germline CDR1 is MNHEY and CDR2 is SVGAGI. V lost 1 base and J lost 1, with 7 bases in between. The CDR3 covers 14 residues. The CDR3 spells CASSYYGQNTEAFF. DNA of the CDR3: TGTGCCAGCAGTTACTACGGACAGAACACTGAAGCTTTCTTT.

The gene calls are TRBV6-6 and TRBJ2-7, with 12 bases that match TRBD1. This CDR3 region has 16 residues. J gave up 2 bases and V 10 bases, and 12 bases lay outside the gene matches. From germline, CDR1 is MNHNY and CDR2 SVGAGI (reference sequence). The CDR3 sequence is CAIWGTGGDGAYEQYF. The CDR3 coding sequence is TGTGCCATCTGGGGGACAGGGGGCGATGGGGCCTACGAGCAGTACTTC.

The chain couples TRBV6-4 to TRBJ2-1; 10 bases fit TRBD2. Looked up from germline, CDR1 is MRHNA and CDR2 is SNTAGT. This CDR3 contains 15 residues. J gave up 5 bases and V 5 bases, and 6 bases lay outside the gene matches. CDR3 protein: CASSPTSGANNEQFF. The CDR3 DNA follows: TGTGCCAGCAGTCCAACTAGCGGGGCCAACAATGAGCAGTTCTTC.

The V call is TRBV7-6, the J call TRBJ2-1; the D gene is possibly TRBD1 (6 bases). Germline V lookup: CDR1 SGHVS, CDR2 FNYEAQ. This CDR3 contains 14 residues. The V gene lost 4 bases and the J gene lost 9 bases, with 16 bases spanning the gap. CDR3 nucleotide sequence: TGTGCCAGCAGCTCCCCCGACAGGCCGCTTGAGCAGTTCTTC. Translating it yields CASSSPDRPLEQFF.

This chain connects TRBV6-5 to TRBJ1-1; no clear D. The germline V and J ends were trimmed by 7 bases and 2 bases, with 11 bases remaining between them. The length of the CDR3 is 13 residues. The germline gives CDR1 MNHEY, CDR2 SVGAGI. The DNA for the CDR3 is TGTGCCAGCAAGATCAATTTCAACACTGAAGCTTTCTTT. It yields the protein CASKINFNTEAFF.

The chain is built from TRBV7-6 and TRBJ1-6, with D unclear. Trimming took 8 bases from V and 5 from J, leaving 13 bases between them. The CDR3 spans 14 residues. The germline V gene has CDR1 SGHVS and CDR2 FNYEAQ. The CDR3 region has the DNA TGTGCCAGCGGAGCGGGCCAAAATAATTCACCCCTCCACTTT. It specifies CASGAGQNNSPLHF.

This clone was counted between two and nine times. As DNA, the CDR3 is TGTGCCAGCAGCCCCGTCTCCCCGAGGGGGACCCAGTACTTC. As protein: CASSPVSPRGTQYF. The chain has TRBV7-9 and TRBJ2-5, with D perhaps matching TRBD1 or TRBD2 (5 bases each). The CDR3 has 14 amino acids. The V gene lost 5 bases and the J gene lost 7 bases, with 17 bases spanning the gap. The germline gives CDR1 SEHNR, CDR2 FQNEAQ (reference sequence).